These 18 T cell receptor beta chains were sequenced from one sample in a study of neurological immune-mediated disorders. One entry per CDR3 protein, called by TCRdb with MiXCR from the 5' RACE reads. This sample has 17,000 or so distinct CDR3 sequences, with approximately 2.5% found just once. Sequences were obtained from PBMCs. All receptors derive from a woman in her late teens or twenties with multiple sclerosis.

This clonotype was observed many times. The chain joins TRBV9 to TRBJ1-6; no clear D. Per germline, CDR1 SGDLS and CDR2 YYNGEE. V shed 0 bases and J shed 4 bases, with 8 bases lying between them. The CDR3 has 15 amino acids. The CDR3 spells CASSVGQQYNSPLHF. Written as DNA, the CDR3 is TGTGCCAGCAGCGTAGGCCAGCAATATAATTCACCCCTCCACTTT.

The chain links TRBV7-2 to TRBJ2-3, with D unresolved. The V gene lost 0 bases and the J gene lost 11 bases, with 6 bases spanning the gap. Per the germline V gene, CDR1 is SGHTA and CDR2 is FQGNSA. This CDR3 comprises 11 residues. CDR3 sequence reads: CASSLARQQYF. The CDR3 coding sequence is TGTGCCAGCAGCTTAGCGCGACAGCAGTATTTT. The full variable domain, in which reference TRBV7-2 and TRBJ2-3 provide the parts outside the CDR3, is GAGVSQSPSNKVTEKGKDVELRCDPISGHTALYWYRQSLGQGLEFLIYFQGNSAPDKSGLPSDRFSAERTGGSVSTLTIQRTQQEDSAVYLCASSLARQQYFGPGTRLTVL.

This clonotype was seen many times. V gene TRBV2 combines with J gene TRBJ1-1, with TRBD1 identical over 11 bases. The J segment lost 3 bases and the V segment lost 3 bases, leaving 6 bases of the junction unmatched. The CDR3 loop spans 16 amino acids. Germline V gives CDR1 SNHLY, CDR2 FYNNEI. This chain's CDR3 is CASSDWGDRGDTEAFF. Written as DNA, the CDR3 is TGTGCCAGCAGTGATTGGGGGGACAGGGGGGACACTGAAGCTTTCTTT.

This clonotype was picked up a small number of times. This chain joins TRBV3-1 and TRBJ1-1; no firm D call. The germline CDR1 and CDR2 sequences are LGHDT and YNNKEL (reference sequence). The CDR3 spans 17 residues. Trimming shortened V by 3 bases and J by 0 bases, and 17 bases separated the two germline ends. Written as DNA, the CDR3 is TGTGCCAGCAGCCACCCCACGGGCGGACTCCTGAACACTGAAGCTTTCTTT. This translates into CASSHPTGGLLNTEAFF. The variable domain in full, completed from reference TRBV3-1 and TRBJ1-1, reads DTAVSQTPKYLVTQMGNDKSIKCEQNLGHDTMYWYKQDSKKFLKIMFSYNNKELIINETVPNRFSPKSPDKAHLNLHINSLELGDSAVYFCASSHPTGGLLNTEAFFGQGTRLTVV.

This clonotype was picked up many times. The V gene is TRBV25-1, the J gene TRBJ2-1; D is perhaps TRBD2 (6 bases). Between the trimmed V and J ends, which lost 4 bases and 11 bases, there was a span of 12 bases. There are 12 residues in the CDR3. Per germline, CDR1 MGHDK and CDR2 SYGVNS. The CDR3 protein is CASSVAGTQQFF. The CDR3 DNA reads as TGTGCCAGCAGTGTCGCCGGGACTCAGCAGTTCTTC.

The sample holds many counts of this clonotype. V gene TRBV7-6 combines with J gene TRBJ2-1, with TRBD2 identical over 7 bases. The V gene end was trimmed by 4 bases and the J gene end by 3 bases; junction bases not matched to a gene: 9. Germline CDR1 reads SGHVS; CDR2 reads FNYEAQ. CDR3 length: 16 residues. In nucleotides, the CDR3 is TGTGCCAGCAGCTCTAGCGGCCGAACCCACTACAATGAGCAGTTCTTC. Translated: CASSSSGRTHYNEQFF.

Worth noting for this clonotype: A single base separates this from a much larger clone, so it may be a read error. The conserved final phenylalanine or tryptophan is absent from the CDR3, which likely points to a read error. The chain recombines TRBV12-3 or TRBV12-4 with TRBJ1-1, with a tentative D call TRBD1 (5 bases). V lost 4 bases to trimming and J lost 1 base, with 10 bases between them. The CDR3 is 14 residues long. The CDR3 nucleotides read TGTGCCAGCAGTTCTTTTCAGGGGAACACTGAAGCTTTCATT. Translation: CASSSFQGNTEAFI.

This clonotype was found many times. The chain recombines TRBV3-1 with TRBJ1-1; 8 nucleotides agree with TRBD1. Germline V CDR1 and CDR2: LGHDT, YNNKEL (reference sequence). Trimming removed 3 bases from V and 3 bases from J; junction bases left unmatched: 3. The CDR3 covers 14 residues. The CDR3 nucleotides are TGTGCCAGCAGCCATCGGACAGGGTACACTGAAGCTTTCTTT. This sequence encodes CASSHRTGYTEAFF.

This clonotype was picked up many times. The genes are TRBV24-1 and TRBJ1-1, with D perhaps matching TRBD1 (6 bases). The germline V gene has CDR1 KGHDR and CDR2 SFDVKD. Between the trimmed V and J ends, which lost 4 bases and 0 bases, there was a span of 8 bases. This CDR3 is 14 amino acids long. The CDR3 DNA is TGTGCCACCAGTGAGGGGGCTATGAACACTGAAGCTTTCTTT. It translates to CATSEGAMNTEAFF.

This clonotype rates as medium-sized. CDR3 DNA: TGTGCCAGCAGCTCCCCTCAGGTATACGAGCAGTACTTC. The encoded protein is CASSSPQVYEQYF. This rearrangement joins TRBV3-1 to TRBJ2-7, with D unclear. Trimming pared 5 bases from V and 4 bases from J, leaving 12 bases between. CDR3 length: 13 amino acids. Germline V gene lookup returns CDR1 LGHDT and CDR2 YNNKEL (reference sequence).

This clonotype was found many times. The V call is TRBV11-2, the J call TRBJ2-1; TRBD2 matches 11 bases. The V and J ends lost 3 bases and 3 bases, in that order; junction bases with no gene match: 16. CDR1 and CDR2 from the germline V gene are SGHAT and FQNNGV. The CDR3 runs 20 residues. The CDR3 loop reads CASSFWTSGYRRGFYNEQFF. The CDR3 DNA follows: TGTGCCAGCAGCTTTTGGACTAGCGGGTACCGAAGGGGTTTCTACAATGAGCAGTTCTTC. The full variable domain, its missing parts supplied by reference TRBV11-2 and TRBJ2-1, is EAGVAQSPRYKIIEKRQSVAFWCNPISGHATLYWYQQILGQGPKLLIQFQNNGVVDDSQLPKDRFSAERLKGVDSTLKIQPAKLEDSAVYLCASSFWTSGYRRGFYNEQFFGPGTRLTVL.

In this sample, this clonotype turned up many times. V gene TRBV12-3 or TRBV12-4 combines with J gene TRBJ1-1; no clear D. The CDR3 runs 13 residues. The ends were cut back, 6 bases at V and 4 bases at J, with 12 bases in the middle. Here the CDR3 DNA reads TGTGCCAGCAGCGCGCTCGGGCGCACTGAAGCTTTCTTT. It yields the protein CASSALGRTEAFF.

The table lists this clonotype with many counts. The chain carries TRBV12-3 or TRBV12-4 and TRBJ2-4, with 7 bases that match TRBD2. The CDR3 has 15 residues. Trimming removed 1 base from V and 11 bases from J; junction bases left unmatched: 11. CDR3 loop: CASSLEGAGALVQYF. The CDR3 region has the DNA TGTGCCAGCAGTTTAGAAGGGGCGGGAGCCCTCGTTCAGTACTTC.

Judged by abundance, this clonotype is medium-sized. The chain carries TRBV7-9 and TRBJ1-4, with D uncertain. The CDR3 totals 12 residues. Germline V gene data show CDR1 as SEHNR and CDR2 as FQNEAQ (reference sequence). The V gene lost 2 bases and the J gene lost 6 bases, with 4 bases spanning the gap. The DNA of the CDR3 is TGTGCCAGCAGCTTATACGATGAAAAACTGTTTTTT. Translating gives CASSLYDEKLFF.

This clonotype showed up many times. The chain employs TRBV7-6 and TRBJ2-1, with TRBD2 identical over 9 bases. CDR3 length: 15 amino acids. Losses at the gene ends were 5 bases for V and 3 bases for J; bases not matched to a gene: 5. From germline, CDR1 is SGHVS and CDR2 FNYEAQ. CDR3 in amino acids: CASSVRLAVYNEQFF. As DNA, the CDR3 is TGTGCCAGCAGCGTCCGACTAGCGGTCTACAATGAGCAGTTCTTC. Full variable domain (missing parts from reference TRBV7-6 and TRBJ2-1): GAGVSQSPRYKVTKRGQDVALRCDPISGHVSLYWYRQALGQGPEFLTYFNYEAQQDKSGLPNDRFSAERPEGSISTLTIQRTEQRDSAMYRCASSVRLAVYNEQFFGPGTRLTVL.

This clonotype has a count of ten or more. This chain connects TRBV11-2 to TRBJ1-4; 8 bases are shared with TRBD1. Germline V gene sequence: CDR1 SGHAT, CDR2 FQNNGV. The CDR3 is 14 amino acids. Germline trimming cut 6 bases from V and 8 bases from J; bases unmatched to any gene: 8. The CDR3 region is CASRQGQGGEKLFF. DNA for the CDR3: TGTGCCAGCAGACAAGGACAGGGAGGCGAAAAACTGTTTTTT.

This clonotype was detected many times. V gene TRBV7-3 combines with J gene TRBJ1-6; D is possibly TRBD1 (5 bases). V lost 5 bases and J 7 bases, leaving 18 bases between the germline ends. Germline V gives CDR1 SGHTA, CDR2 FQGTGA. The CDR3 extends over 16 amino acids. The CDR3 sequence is CASSQMGGAGNSPLHF. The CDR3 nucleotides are TGTGCCAGCAGCCAAATGGGGGGTGCGGGGAATTCACCCCTCCACTTT.

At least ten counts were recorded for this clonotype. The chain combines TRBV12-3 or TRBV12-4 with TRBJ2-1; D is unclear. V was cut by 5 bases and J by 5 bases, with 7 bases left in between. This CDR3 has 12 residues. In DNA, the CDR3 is TGTGCCAGCAGTCCAAGAGACAATGAGCAGTTCTTC. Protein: CASSPRDNEQFF.